This T cell receptor beta chain is from a study of cytomegalovirus exposure and HLA in healthy donors. The study's findings and limits: Earlier analysis yielded a pattern in which most TCR beta V segments were productive about 90% or about 30% of the time. The majority of CMV-associated TCR beta chains were reported as apparently HLA-restricted in a later analysis. Some public TCRs appeared in many individuals, while most sequences were rare.

After removal of 0 bases from V and 9 bases from J, the junction contained 7 bases not matched to a gene. CDR1 is SGHDT and CDR2 is YYEEEE in the germline V gene. CDR3 length: 15 amino acids. In nominal health when sampled, donors likely had unrecorded immune exposures nonetheless. Of note for this clone: Its antigen is unknown.

The PCR employed 60 Vbeta primers together with 13 Jbeta primers. Sequencing used immunoSEQ multiplex PCR; TCRdb keeps in-frame clones, though not all of them. The table records 93,000 or so clones, more than 75% of them present only once. The material sequenced was PBMCs. This rearrangement joins TRBV5-6 to TRBJ2-1; 9 bases align to TRBD1. The TCR comes from a woman aged 18-35 years in good health and CMV-seropositive. The CDR3 DNA reads as TGTGCCAGCAGCTTGGTGGACAGGGGTTGGGGTGAGCAGTTCTTC. Translating it yields CASSLVDRGWGEQFF.